This T cell receptor (beta chain) was captured in a study of T cell clusters in autoimmune cytopenias. Study findings and constraints: Primary autoimmune cytopenia patients appeared to lack physiological T cell clusters present in healthy donors.

TRB rearrangements were amplified by touch-down multiplex PCR with mixed TRB-A/B primers. No DNA is given; TCRdb re-called the multiplex PCR reads and lists each CDR3 protein once. The sample data list about 1,000 distinct CDR3 sequences. TRB was amplified from roughly 270 ng of peripheral blood genomic DNA per sample. According to its frequency, this clonotype is large. No antigen is known for it. Per germline, CDR1 SGHVS and CDR2 FNYEAQ. This CDR3 has 14 residues. The same specimen was also included in a second study, on T cell repertoires in aging, cancer and after chemotherapy. That work adds: Repeat sampling of healthy donors over several months to years showed clear clonal overlap. Loss of evenness, beyond lost richness, contributed to age-related TCR diversity decline in cancer patients. Across the chemotherapy interval, each cancer cohort showed higher median generation probability, suggesting thymic rebound.

The sequence came from a human donor in good health. The sequencing sample was made of peripheral blood. The chain recombines TRBV7-6 with TRBJ2-5; TCRdb proposes TRBD1, but this gene call is untestable without DNA. The chain's CDR3 is CASSFRRVDETQYF.